This paragraph reports one T cell receptor (beta chain). This clonotype was detected ten times or more. No cognate antigen has been identified for it. No qualities accompany the bases; no much larger clone lies one base away. The data originate from a study of regulatory T cells in long-lasting Graves disease (dated by TCRdb to 2020 to 2022). With regard to the full study: Persistent Graves' disease was defined as antithyroid drug treatment for over 5 years with persistently positive TSH receptor autoantibodies. Patients with persistent Graves' disease were compared with patients with newly diagnosed Graves' disease using TCR sequencing and RNA sequencing of peripheral blood. On average, persistent Graves' disease patients in the clinical cohort had been on antithyroid drugs for approximately ten years. TCR sequencing covered 13 persistent and around 20 newly diagnosed Graves' disease patients, 33 samples in total. The study took place in China and was registered as a clinical trial.

The intended sense of this specimen's time point label: persistent/refractory GD, antithyroid drugs over 5 years with positive TRAb. For both TCR sequencing and RNA sequencing, RNA was extracted from PBMCs using TRIzol. The diagnosis of Graves' disease followed American Thyroid Association guidelines. Patients were recruited from an endocrinology department in Xi'an, China. Each patient gave approximately 10 milliliters of peripheral blood, collected in an EDTA anticoagulant tube. Ficoll Paque Plus density gradient separation was used to isolate PBMCs, and no further T cell sorting was done. An Agilent 2100 Bioanalyzer and agarose gel were used to check RNA quality, while a NanoDrop 2000 measured RNA concentration. The library was produced with multiplex PCR. Instrument used: Illumina HiSeq 4000. To build TCR beta libraries, CDR3 regions were amplified by Arm-PCR using iRepertoire HTBI primers. Before sequencing, the PCR products went through gel purification. Per the source publication's procedure: Gene usage analysis of CDR3 amino acid clonotypes relied on the roughly 67 TRBV and 14 TRBJ segments identified across samples. COPE and FqMerger were used to merge the filtered high-quality paired reads into contigs. BLAST was used to align contigs to the IMGT TRBV, TRBD and TRBJ reference genes, and CDR3 was defined following IMGT. Highly expanded clones were defined as clonotypes with a frequency above 0.1%. Repertoire diversity was measured by Shannon entropy, and V-J evenness by the Gini coefficient. A clonotype found in more than one individual was treated as public. TCRdb reworked the public reads: Q25 trimming with fastp, MiXCR clone assembly, productive beta chains retained. CDR3 protein sequences are deduplicated, and each keeps its most common genes and DNA. TCRdb's processing, not the authors' own work, is the source of the V and J calls. This sample holds 400,000 to 600,000 distinct CDR3 sequences; 20% to 25% were observed only once. About 6.6% of the sample belongs to the ten largest clones.

The germline V gene encodes CDR1 SQVTM and CDR2 ANQGSEA. The CDR3 covers 13 residues, taking in both the cysteine and the phenylalanine. The CDR3 DNA has 39 bases and is translated from base 1. The junction shows trimming of 4 bases on V and 6 bases on J, and the gene matches do not reach 3 bases of it. The paper as a whole reports these results and caveats: Preferential use of TRBV28, TRBJ1-2 and TRBJ2-5 was observed in persistent disease, whereas TRBV20-1 and TRBJ2-1 were favored in newly diagnosed disease. Sequencing and analysis were restricted to the TCR beta chain. Lower TCR Shannon entropy and fewer highly expanded clones were observed in persistent Graves' disease patients than in newly diagnosed patients, which suggested clonal expansion. The authors noted that the small sample size was a limitation that may lower accuracy. Only peripheral blood was studied, because thyroid tissue, the primary lesion, was inaccessible. A larger number of public clonotypes was shared among persistent patients (fewer than 3,000) than among newly diagnosed patients (around 970).

The specimen comprised peripheral blood mononuclear cells (PBMCs), sampled when the disease was refractory, from a patient treated with antithyroid drugs. In this chain, TRBV29-1 is recombined with TRBJ2-2, and TRBD1 matches 9 of the central bases. This clonotype was sampled from a female donor with Graves disease. The CDR3 reads CSVGRQGAGELFF. The DNA is TGCAGCGTTGGGAGACAGGGGGCCGGGGAGCTGTTTTTT.